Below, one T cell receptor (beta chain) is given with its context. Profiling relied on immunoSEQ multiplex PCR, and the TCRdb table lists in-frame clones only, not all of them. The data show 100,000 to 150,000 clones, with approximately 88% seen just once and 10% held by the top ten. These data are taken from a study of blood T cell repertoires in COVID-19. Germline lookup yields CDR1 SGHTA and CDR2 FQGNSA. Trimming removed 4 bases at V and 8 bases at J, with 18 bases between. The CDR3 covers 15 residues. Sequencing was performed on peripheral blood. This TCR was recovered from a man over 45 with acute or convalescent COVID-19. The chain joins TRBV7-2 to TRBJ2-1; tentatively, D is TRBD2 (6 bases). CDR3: CASSYRLDRGDEQFF. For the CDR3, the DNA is TGTGCCAGCAGCTACCGACTAGACCGAGGCGATGAGCAGTTCTTC.